This TCR beta chain was recovered during a study of T cell responses to AZD1222 COVID-19 vaccine (dated by TCRdb to the early 2020s). For the wider study: AZD1222 recipients whose second dose came at about 4 weeks and those whose second dose came at about 12 weeks were combined into one group, since spike-specific TCR depth and breadth did not differ between the two schedules. TCR sequencing was performed for 230 to 250 trial participants, of whom around 210 were given two doses of AZD1222 and around 25 were given two doses of MenACWY control vaccine. Enrollment into the trials was organized by age into subgroups of 18-55, 56-69 and 70-plus years, and those subgroups contained about 160, 30 and 59 TCR-sequenced participants, respectively. Results the study describes overall, beyond this receptor: Because no day 14 peak-response samples were available, the repertoires could be characterized only after the peak T cell response. Participants were mostly white British and included more females than males, and it was suggested by the authors that clonal diversity may have been underestimated. Epitopes outside the regions mutated in the B.1.351 and B.1.1.7 variants were reportedly recognized by nearly half of the unique spike-specific TCRs. The whole spike protein was spanned by vaccine-associated CD4 TCRs, and dominant responses were seen in regions 160-218 and 743-854. In the small 56-69-year group, the increase in depth fell short of significance, most likely because of low power. After two AZD1222 doses, both the breadth and the depth of spike-specific TCRs were significantly higher than at day 0 and than in MenACWY recipients. Only a handful of AZD1222 recipients were SARS-CoV-2 seropositive at baseline, limiting conclusions about previously exposed vaccinees.

The time point label on this specimen signifies: baseline before first vaccination. Samples from vaccinated people were obtained from the UK trials COV001 and COV002, which included a single-blind randomized controlled phase 2/3 trial of AZD1222 (ChAdOx1 nCoV-19) in healthy adults. Trial participant PBMC samples were collected at day 0 and day 28 after the second dose for TCRbeta chain sequencing. About this clone: This receptor's antigen is unknown. No clone much larger than this one lies a single base away; base qualities are absent.

The CDR3 regions of human TCRbeta chains were analyzed by immunosequencing. As for the original processing: Repertoire TCRs were checked for matches against a reference library of SARS-CoV-2-specific TCRs that had been generated using the MIRA antigen-specificity platform. Breadth meant the fraction of unique TCRs that were SARS-CoV-2-associated, whereas depth meant the fraction of total T cells that were SARS-CoV-2-associated. Each spike-specific TCR was assigned to its reactive spike region and to a CD4 or CD8 class using the MIRA data. Log10-transformed breadth and depth values were compared by one-way ANOVA with Sidak's multiple comparisons tests. TCRdb mirrors the immuneACCESS table, restricted to in-frame sequences. Some clones are absent from its copies; in checked studies, under half trace to an unresolved V gene, and the reason for the others is unknown. That table is the source of V, J and clone size, and D and trimming were worked out from the DNA. The sample table lists around 160,000 clones, 88% of them with a count of one. The ten top clones hold more than 13% of the sample.

The input for sequencing was peripheral blood, taken on day 0 of AZD1222 vaccination. The source of this sequence is an adult in good health.

In nucleotide form, the sequence is TGCGCCAGCAGCCGAGGGATCTCTGGAAACACCATATATTTT. Its coded protein is CASSRGISGNTIYF. In this chain, TRBV4-3 is recombined with TRBJ1-3; the D gene cannot be resolved reliably. V is shortened by 4 bases, J by 0 bases, and the region joining them spans 7 bases. Reading the germline V gene gives CDR1 LGHNA and CDR2 YSLEER. Including the terminal cysteine and phenylalanine, the CDR3 comprises 14 residues. This entry keeps only the CDR3 DNA: 42 bases, framed from base 1.